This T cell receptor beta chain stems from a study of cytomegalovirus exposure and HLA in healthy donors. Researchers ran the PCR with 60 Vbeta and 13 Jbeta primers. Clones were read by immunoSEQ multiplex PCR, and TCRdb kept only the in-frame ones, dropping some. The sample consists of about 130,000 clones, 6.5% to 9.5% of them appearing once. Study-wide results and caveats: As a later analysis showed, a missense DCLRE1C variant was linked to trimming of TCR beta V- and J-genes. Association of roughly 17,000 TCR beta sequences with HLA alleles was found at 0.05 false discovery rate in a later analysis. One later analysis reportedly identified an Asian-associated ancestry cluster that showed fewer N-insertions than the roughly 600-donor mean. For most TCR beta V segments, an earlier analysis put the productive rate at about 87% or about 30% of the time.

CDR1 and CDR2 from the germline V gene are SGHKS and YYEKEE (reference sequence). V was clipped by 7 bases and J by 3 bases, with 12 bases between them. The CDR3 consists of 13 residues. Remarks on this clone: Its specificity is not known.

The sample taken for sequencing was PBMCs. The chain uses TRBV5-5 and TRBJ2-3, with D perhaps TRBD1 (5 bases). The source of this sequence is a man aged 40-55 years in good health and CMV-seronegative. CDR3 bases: TGTGCCAGCGGGGCAGATATGACAGATACGCAGTATTTT. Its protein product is CASGADMTDTQYF.